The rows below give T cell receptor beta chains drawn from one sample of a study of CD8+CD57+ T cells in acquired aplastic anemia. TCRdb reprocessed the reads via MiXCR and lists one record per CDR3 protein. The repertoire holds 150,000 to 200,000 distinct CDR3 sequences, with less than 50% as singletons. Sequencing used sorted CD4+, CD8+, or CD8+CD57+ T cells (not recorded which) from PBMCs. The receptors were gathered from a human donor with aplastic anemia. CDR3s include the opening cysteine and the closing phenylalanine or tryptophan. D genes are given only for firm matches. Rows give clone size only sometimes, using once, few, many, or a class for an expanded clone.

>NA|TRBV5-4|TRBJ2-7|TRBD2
CASSLGASGVSYEQYF
TGTGCCAGCAGCTTGGGGGCCAGCGGGGTCTCCTACGAGCAGTACTTC
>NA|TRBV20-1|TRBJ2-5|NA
CSAYGRSGAQYF
TGCAGTGCCTACGGACGGTCAGGGGCCCAGTACTTC
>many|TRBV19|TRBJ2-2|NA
CASSPRTAGELFF
TGTGCCAGTAGTCCCCGGACTGCCGGGGAGCTGTTTTTT
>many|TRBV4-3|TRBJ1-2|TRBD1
CASSQDNQGAFGYTF
TGCGCCAGCAGCCAAGATAATCAGGGGGCTTTTGGCTACACCTTC
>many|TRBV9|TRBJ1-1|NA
CASSVDMNTEAFF
TGTGCCAGCAGCGTCGACATGAACACTGAAGCTTTCTTT
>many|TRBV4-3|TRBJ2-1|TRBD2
CASSRTGLAIREQFF
TGCGCCAGCAGCCGAACGGGACTAGCGATTCGTGAGCAGTTCTTC
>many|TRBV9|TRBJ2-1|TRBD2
CASSVRGLAGGSSYNEQFF
TGTGCCAGCAGCGTACGAGGACTAGCGGGAGGGAGCTCCTACAATGAGCAGTTCTTC
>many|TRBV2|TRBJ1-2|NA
CASPGPNYGYTF
TGTGCCAGTCCCGGCCCCAACTATGGCTACACCTTC
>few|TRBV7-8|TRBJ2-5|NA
CASSFGFGAPDETQYF
TGTGCCAGCAGCTTCGGTTTCGGGGCGCCGGACGAGACCCAGTACTTC
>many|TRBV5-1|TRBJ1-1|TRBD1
CASSRDSGLSFF
TGCGCCAGCAGCCGGGACAGTGGCCTCAGCTTCTTT
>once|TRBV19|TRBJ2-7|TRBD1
CASSTPGQPYEQYF
TGTGCCAGTAGTACCCCGGGACAGCCCTACGAGCAGTACTTC
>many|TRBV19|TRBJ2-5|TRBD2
CASSIPTAGGVETQYF
TGTGCCAGTAGTATCCCCACAGCGGGAGGCGTCGAGACCCAGTACTTC
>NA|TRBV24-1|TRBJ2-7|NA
CATRQGLGDFYEQYF
TGTGCCACCCGGCAGGGTCTGGGGGACTTCTACGAGCAGTACTTC
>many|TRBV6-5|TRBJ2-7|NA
CASSYFSGYEQYF
TGTGCCAGCAGTTACTTTTCAGGGTACGAGCAGTACTTC
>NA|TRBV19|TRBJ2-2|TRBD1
CASSTGTAAGELFF
TGTGCCAGTAGTACAGGGACAGCGGCCGGGGAGCTGTTTTTT
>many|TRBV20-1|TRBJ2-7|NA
CSARDPNRRYEQYF
TGCAGTGCTAGAGATCCCAACAGACGGTACGAGCAGTACTTC
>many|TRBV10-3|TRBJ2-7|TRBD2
CATLAGASYEQYF
TGTGCCACCCTAGCGGGAGCGTCCTACGAGCAGTACTTC
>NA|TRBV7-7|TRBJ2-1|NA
CASSLGNVKGGEQFF
TGTGCTAGCAGCTTAGGAAATGTTAAGGGGGGTGAGCAGTTCTTC
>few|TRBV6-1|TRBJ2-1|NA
CASNHPIGEQFF
TGTGCCAGCAACCATCCGATCGGTGAGCAGTTCTTC
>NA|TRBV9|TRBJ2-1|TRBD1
CASSVPARDRDNEQFF
TGTGCCAGCAGCGTGCCAGCGAGGGACAGGGACAATGAGCAGTTCTTC
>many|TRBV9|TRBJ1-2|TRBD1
CASSRHTGEGYTF
TGTGCCAGCAGTCGTCACACAGGGGAGGGCTACACCTTC
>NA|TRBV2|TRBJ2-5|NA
CAIQGTGELVF
TGTGCCATCCAGGGGACCGGGGAGCTAGTATTC
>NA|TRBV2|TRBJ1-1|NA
CASSLQNTEAFF
TGTGCCAGCAGTCTCCAGAACACTGAAGCTTTCTTT
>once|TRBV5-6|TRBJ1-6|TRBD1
CASSQGQGDSPLHF
TGTGCCAGCAGCCAAGGACAGGGAGATTCACCCCTCCACTTT
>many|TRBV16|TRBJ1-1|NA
CASSQNQPMNTEAFF
TGTGCCAGCAGCCAAAATCAACCAATGAACACTGAAGCTTTCTTT
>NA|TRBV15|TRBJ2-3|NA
CATSRLGLSNTDTQYF
TGTGCCACCAGCAGACTAGGACTATCCAACACAGATACGCAGTATTTT
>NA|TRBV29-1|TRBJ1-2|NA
CSVEGTRYGYTF
TGCAGCGTTGAAGGGACGAGGTATGGCTACACCTTC
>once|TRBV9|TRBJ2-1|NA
CASSVAGFSYNEQFF
TGTGCCAGCAGCGTAGCGGGTTTCTCCTACAATGAGCAGTTCTTC
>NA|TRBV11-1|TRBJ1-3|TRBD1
CASSTLTGTLRNTIYF
TGTGCCAGCAGCACTTTGACAGGGACTCTGCGAAACACCATATATTTT
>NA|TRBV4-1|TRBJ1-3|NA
CASSQDSGVGNTIYF
TGCGCCAGCAGCCAAGATTCGGGAGTTGGAAACACCATATATTTT
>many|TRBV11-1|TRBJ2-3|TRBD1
CASSGRQGPDTQYF
TGTGCCAGCAGCGGAAGACAGGGCCCAGATACGCAGTATTTT
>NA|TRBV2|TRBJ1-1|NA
CASNPMSGGNTEAFF
TGTGCCAGCAACCCCATGAGCGGTGGGAACACTGAAGCTTTCTTT
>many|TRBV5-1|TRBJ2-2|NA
CASSVALTGELFF
TGCGCCAGCAGCGTGGCCCTCACCGGGGAGCTGTTTTTT
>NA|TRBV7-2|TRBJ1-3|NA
CASSSRNTIYF
TGTGCCAGCTCCTCGCGAAACACCATATATTTT
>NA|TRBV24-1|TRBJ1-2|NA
CATSEGHLLEGYTF
TGTGCCACCAGTGAGGGACACCTGCTAGAGGGCTACACCTTC
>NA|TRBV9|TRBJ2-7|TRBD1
CASTTGTGGEQYF
TGTGCCAGCACCACCGGGACAGGAGGCGAGCAGTACTTC
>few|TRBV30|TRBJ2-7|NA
CAWNGVHSYEQYF
TGTGCCTGGAACGGGGTCCACTCCTACGAGCAGTACTTC
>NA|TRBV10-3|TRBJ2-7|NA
CAIDEGAGEQYF
TGTGCCATCGATGAGGGGGCGGGAGAGCAGTACTTC
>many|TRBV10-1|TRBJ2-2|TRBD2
CASSEGLAGGDRTGELFF
TGCGCCAGCAGTGAGGGACTAGCGGGAGGGGATAGGACCGGGGAGCTGTTTTTT
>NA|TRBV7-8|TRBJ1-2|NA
CASSLGATGYGYTF
TGTGCCAGCAGCTTGGGGGCTACCGGCTATGGCTACACCTTC